The present TCR beta chain was sequenced within a study of blood T cell repertoires in COVID-19. Looking at the study overall: Samples of COVID-19 (acute and convalescent) were obtained from the United States, Italy and Spain. Nucleic acid was either cDNA or gDNA, and it came from T cells, B-cell-depleted T cells, or PBMCs.

Per the original data handling: Nucleated cell number was recorded as an estimate derived from reference gene primer amplification. Clones were sequenced by immunoSEQ multiplex PCR, and TCRdb holds only the in-frame ones, with some missing. That table is the source of V, J and clone size, and D and trimming were worked out from the DNA. This table holds about 30,000 clones, 80% to 90% found once. Germline V gives CDR1 MNHEY, CDR2 SMNVEV (reference sequence). The CDR3 is 13 amino acids. Deletions cut 1 base from V and 5 bases from J, with 6 bases between. Sequenced input: peripheral blood. This clonotype originated in a man aged 80 or over with acute or convalescent COVID-19. The rearrangement joins TRBV27 to TRBJ1-5; D is ambiguous. CDR3 DNA: TGTGCCAGCAGTTTATTAGCCGATCAGCCCCAGCATTTT. It encodes CASSLLADQPQHF.